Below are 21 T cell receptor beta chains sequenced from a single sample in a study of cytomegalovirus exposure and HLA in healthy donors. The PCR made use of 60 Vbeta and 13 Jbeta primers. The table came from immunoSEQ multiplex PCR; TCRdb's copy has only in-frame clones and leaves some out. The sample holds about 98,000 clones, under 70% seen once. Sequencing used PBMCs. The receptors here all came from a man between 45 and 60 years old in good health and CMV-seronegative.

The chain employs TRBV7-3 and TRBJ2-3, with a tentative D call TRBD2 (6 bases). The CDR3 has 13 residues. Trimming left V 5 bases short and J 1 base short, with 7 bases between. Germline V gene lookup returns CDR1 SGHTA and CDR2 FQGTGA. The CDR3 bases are TGTGCCAGCAGCGGCGGGGGCACAGATACGCAGTATTTT. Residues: CASSGGGTDTQYF. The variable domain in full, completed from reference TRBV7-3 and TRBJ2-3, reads GAGVSQTPSNKVTEKGKYVELRCDPISGHTALYWYRQSLGQGPEFLIYFQGTGAADDSGLPNDRFFAVRPEGSVSTLKIQRTERGDSAVYLCASSGGGTDTQYFGPGTRLTVL.

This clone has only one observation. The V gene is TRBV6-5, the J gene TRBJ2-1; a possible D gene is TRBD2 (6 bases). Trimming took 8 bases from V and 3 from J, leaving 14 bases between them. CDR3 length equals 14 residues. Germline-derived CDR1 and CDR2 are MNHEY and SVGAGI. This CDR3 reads CASLSAGRYNEQFF. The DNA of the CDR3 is TGTGCCAGCCTATCAGCGGGCCGCTACAATGAGCAGTTCTTC.

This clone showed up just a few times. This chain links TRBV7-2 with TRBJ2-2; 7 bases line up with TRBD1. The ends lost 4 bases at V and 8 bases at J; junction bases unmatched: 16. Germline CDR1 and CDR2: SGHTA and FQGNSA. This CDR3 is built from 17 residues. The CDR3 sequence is CASSSRQGRGFSGELFF. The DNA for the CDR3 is TGTGCCAGCAGCTCAAGACAAGGCAGGGGGTTTTCTGGGGAGCTGTTTTTT.

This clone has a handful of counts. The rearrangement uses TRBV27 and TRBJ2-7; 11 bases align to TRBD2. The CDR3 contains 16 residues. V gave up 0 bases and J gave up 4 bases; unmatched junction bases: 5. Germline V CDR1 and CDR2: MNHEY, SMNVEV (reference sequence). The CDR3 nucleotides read TGTGCCAGCAGTTTATCCCCCGGGACTAGCGGTTACGAGCAGTACTTC. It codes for CASSLSPGTSGYEQYF.

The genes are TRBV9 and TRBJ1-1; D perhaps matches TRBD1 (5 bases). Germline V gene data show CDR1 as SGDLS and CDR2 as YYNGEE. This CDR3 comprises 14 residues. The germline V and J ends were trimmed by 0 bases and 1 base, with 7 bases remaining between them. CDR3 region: CASSVVGGNTEAFF. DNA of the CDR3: TGTGCCAGCAGCGTAGTCGGGGGGAACACTGAAGCTTTCTTT. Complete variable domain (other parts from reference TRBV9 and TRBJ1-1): DSGVTQTPKHLITATGQRVTLRCSPRSGDLSVYWYQQSLDQGLQFLIQYYNGEERAKGNILERFSAQQFPDLHSELNLSSLELGDSALYFCASSVVGGNTEAFFGQGTRLTVV.

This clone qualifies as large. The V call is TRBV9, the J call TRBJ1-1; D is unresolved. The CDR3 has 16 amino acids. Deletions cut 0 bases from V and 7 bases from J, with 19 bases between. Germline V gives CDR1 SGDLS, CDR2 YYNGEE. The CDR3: CASSVGVVREVGEAFF. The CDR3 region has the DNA TGTGCCAGCAGCGTAGGAGTTGTTAGGGAGGTGGGTGAAGCTTTCTTT. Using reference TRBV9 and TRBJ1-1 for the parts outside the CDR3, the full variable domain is DSGVTQTPKHLITATGQRVTLRCSPRSGDLSVYWYQQSLDQGLQFLIQYYNGEERAKGNILERFSAQQFPDLHSELNLSSLELGDSALYFCASSVGVVREVGEAFFGQGTRLTVV.

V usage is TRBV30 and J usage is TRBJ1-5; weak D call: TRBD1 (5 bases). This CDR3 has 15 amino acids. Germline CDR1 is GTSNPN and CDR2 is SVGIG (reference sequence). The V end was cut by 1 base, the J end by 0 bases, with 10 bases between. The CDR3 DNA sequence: TGTGCCTGGAGTGGGGCAGGGATTAGCAATCAGCCCCAGCATTTT. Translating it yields CAWSGAGISNQPQHF.

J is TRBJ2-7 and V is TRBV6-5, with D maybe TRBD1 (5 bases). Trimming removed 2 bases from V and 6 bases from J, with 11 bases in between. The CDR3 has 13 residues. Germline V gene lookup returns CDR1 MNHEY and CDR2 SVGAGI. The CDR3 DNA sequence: TGTGCCAGCAGTTACCCTGGACAAACCGAGCAGTACTTC. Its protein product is CASSYPGQTEQYF.

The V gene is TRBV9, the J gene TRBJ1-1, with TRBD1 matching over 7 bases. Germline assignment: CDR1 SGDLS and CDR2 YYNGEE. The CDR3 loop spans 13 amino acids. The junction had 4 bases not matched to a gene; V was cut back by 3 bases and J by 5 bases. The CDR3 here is CASSAGGQTEAFF. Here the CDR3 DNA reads TGTGCCAGCAGCGCAGGGGGACAAACTGAAGCTTTCTTT.

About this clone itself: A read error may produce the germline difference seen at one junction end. For the CDR3, the DNA is TGTGCCAGCAGCTTAGAACCCCGTCTAGCGGGAGATACGCAGTGTTTT. Its protein product is CASSLEPRLAGDTQCF. The chain is built from TRBV7-2 and TRBJ2-3; 10 bases agree with TRBD2. CDR1 is SGHTA, CDR2 FQGNSA, per germline. The CDR3 runs 16 residues. The full variable domain, in which reference TRBV7-2 and TRBJ2-3 provide the parts outside the CDR3, is GAGVSQSPSNKVTEKGKDVELRCDPISGHTALYWYRQSLGQGLEFLIYFQGNSAPDKSGLPSDRFSAERTGGSVSTLTIQRTQQEDSAVYLCASSLEPRLAGDTQCFGPGTRLTVL.

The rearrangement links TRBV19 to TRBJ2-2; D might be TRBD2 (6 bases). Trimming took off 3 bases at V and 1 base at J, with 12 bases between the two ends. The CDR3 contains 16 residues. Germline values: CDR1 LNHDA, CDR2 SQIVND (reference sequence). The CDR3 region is CASSIGGAGNTGELFF. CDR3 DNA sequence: TGTGCCAGTAGTATCGGAGGGGCGGGGAACACCGGGGAGCTGTTTTTT.

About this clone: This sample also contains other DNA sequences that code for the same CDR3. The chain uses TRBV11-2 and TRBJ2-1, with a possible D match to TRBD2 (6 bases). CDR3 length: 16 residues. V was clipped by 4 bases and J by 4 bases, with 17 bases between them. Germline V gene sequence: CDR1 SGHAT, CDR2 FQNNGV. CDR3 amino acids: CASSYRLAGIYNEQFF. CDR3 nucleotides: TGTGCCAGCAGCTACCGTCTGGCGGGGATATACAATGAGCAGTTCTTC.

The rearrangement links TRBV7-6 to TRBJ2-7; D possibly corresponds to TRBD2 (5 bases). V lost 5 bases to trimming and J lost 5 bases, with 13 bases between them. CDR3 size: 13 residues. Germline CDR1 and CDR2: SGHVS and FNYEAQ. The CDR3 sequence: CASSRWEFDEQYF. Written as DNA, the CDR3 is TGTGCCAGCAGCCGATGGGAGTTCGACGAGCAGTACTTC.

The CDR3 DNA reads TGCGCCAGCAGCCAGCCCTGGGAGCGGGGGGGCGGGAGGGAGCTGTTTTTT. As protein: CASSQPWERGGGRELFF. The chain employs TRBV4-1 and TRBJ2-2; 10 nucleotides match TRBD2. This CDR3 has 17 residues. The V gene end was trimmed by 3 bases and the J gene end by 9 bases; junction bases not matched to a gene: 13. CDR1 is MGHRA, CDR2 YSYEKL, per germline.

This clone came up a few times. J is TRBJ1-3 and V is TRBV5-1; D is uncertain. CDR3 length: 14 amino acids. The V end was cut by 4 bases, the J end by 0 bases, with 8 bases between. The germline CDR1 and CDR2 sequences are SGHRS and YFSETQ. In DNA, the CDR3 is TGCGCCAGCAGCCCAGGATACTCTGGAAACACCATATATTTT. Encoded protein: CASSPGYSGNTIYF.

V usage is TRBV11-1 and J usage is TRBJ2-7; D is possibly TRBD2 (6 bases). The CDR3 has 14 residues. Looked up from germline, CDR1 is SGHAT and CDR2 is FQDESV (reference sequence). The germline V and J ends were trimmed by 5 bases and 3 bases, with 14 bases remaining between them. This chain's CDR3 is CASSRGRSDYEQYF. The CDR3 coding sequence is TGTGCCAGCAGCAGAGGGAGGTCGGACTACGAGCAGTACTTC.

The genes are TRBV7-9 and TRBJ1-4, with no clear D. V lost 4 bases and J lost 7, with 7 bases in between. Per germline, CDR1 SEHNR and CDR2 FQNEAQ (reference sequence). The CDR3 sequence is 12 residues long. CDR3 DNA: TGTGCCAGCAGCTCCTACAGTGAAAAACTGTTTTTT. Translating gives CASSSYSEKLFF.

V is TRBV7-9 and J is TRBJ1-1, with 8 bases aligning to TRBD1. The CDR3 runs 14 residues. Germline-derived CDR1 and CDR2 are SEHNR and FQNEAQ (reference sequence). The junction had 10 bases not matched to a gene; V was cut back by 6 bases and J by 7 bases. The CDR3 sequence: CASRTQGARFEAFF. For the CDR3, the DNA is TGTGCCAGCAGGACTCAGGGGGCGCGTTTTGAAGCTTTCTTT.

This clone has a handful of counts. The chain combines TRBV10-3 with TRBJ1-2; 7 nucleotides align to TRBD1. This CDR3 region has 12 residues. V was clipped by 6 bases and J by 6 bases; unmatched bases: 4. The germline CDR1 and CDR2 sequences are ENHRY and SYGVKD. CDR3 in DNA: TGTGCCATCAGGAAAACAGGGGATGGCTACACCTTC. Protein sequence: CAIRKTGDGYTF.

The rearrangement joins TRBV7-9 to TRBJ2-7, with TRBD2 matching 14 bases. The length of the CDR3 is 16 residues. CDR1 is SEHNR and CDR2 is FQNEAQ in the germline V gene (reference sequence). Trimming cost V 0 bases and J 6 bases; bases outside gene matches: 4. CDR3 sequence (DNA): TGTGCCAGCAGCTTAGCTCCCGGACTAGCGGGAGGCGAGCAGTACTTC. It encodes CASSLAPGLAGGEQYF.

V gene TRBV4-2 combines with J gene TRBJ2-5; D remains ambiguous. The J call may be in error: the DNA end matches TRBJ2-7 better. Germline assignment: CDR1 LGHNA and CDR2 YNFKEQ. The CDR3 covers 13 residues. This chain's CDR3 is CASSQDDGAEQYF. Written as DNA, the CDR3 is TGTGCCAGCAGCCAAGATGACGGAGCCGAGCAGTACTTC.